Below, 15 T cell receptor beta chains from the same sample are listed, as sequenced in a study of Graves' ophthalmopathy and Graves' hyperthyroidism listed by TCRdb under 2018. The run used an Illumina HiSeq 2000. TCR beta CDR3 regions were amplified from RNA transcripts for repertoire sequencing. A first-round RT-PCR used HTBI primers with the Qiagen OneStep RT-PCR kit, followed by a second-round multiplex PCR, size selection and purification. The public reads were quality trimmed at Q25 with fastp and then assembled into clones with MiXCR by TCRdb, keeping productive beta chains. Rows with one shared CDR3 protein collapse into an entry with the most common genes and DNA. Across this sample there are about 590,000 distinct CDR3 sequences, with approximately 35% seen only once. The ten largest clones represent about 4.2% of the sample. Sequencing input: peripheral blood or thyroid tissue (not recorded which). The origin of the receptors is an adult man with Graves' hyperthyroidism.

This clonotype was counted ten times or more. The chain combines TRBV7-9 with TRBJ1-2, with 7 bases lining up with TRBD1. CDR1 and CDR2 from the germline V gene are SEHNR and FQNEAQ (reference sequence). V dropped 3 bases and J dropped 5; count of bases not matched to a gene: 3. This CDR3 contains 13 residues. The CDR3 bases are TGTGCCAGCAGCTTGGGACAGAGTTATGGCTACACCTTC. Its translation is CASSLGQSYGYTF. Looking up the rest from reference TRBV7-9 and TRBJ1-2 gives the full variable domain: DTGVSQNPRHKITKRGQNVTFRCDPISEHNRLYWYRQTLGQGPEFLTYFQNEAQLEKSRLLSDRFSAERPKGSFSTLEIQRTEQGDSAMYLCASSLGQSYGYTFGSGTRLTVV.

This clonotype was counted only a few times. The chain carries TRBV29-1 and TRBJ2-7; D may be TRBD1 (6 bases). CDR1 SQVTM and CDR2 ANQGSEA come from the germline V gene. The CDR3 is 11 residues long. The CDR3 DNA follows: TGCAGTCTGGGGACACTCGACGAGCAGTACTTC. It is translated as CSLGTLDEQYF.

To note about this clonotype: Its ends do not fully match the called genes, so a read error is possible. V gene TRBV4-1 combines with J gene TRBJ1-3, with D perhaps TRBD1 (5 bases). The CDR3 is made up of 16 amino acids. Germline V gene data show CDR1 as MGHRA and CDR2 as YSYEKL. CDR3 residues: CASSQDGQGPGNTIYF. The DNA for the CDR3 is TGCGCCAGCAGTCAAGATGGTCAGGGACCTGGAAACACCATATATTTT.

This chain joins TRBV3-1 and TRBJ2-7; D possibly corresponds to TRBD1 (5 bases). CDR3 length: 16 amino acids. Trimming pared 3 bases from V and 3 bases from J, leaving 18 bases between. The germline V gene has CDR1 LGHDT and CDR2 YNNKEL (reference sequence). CDR3: CASSHGRGSAYYEQYF. DNA for the CDR3: TGTGCCAGCAGCCATGGAAGGGGTTCGGCATACTACGAGCAGTACTTC.

This clonotype was picked up many times. This chain joins TRBV5-8 and TRBJ1-3; D is unresolved. V was trimmed by 2 bases and J by 6 bases, leaving 9 bases between them. The germline gives CDR1 SGHTS, CDR2 YDEGEE. The CDR3 covers 13 residues. The DNA for the CDR3 is TGTGCCAGCAGCTTAAATGCCGAAAACACCATATATTTT. Its translation is CASSLNAENTIYF.

The chain has TRBV2 and TRBJ1-6; D is possibly TRBD1 (6 bases). The CDR3 is 18 residues long. Germline V lookup: CDR1 SNHLY, CDR2 FYNNEI. Trimming left V 5 bases short and J 2 bases short, with 19 bases between. CDR3: CASSLYPPGAPYNSPLHF. The DNA of the CDR3 is TGTGCCAGCAGTTTATACCCACCAGGGGCTCCCTATAATTCACCCCTCCACTTT.

As for this clonotype: A much larger clone differs by one base, so this may be a read error. The rearrangement uses TRBV2 and TRBJ1-1, with D perhaps matching TRBD1 (6 bases). The CDR3 runs 14 residues. CDR1 is SNHLY and CDR2 is FYNNEI in the germline V gene. Between the trimmed V and J ends, which lost 8 bases and 0 bases, there was a span of 13 bases. The chain's CDR3 is CASERGHMNTEAFF. CDR3 in DNA: TGTGCCAGCGAACGGGGACACATGAACACTGAAGCTTTCTTT. Using reference TRBV2 and TRBJ1-1 for the parts outside the CDR3, the full variable domain is EPEVTQTPSHQVTQMGQEVILRCVPISNHLYFYWYRQILGQKVEFLVSFYNNEISEKSEIFDDQFSVERPDGSNFTLKIRSTKLEDSAMYFCASERGHMNTEAFFGQGTRLTVV.

This chain uses TRBV7-8 with TRBJ1-4; D is uncertain. CDR1 and CDR2 from the germline V gene are SGHVS and FQNEAQ. V was trimmed by 5 bases and J by 8 bases, leaving 9 bases between them. The length of the CDR3 is 12 residues. The CDR3 sequence is CASSRRDEKLFF. DNA for the CDR3: TGTGCCAGCAGCCGCCGTGACGAAAAACTGTTTTTT.

This clonotype was seen a handful of times. The CDR3 DNA follows: TGTGCCAGCAGGGGGACAATCCAAGAGACCCAGTACTTC. It codes for CASRGTIQETQYF. The V gene is TRBV12-3 or TRBV12-4, the J gene TRBJ2-5, with D possibly matching TRBD1 (6 bases). CDR3 length: 13 amino acids. Trimming left V 6 bases short and J 1 base short, with 9 bases between.

A note on this clonotype: It may be a read error: a sequence one base away is much more abundant. V is TRBV5-1 and J is TRBJ1-4, with TRBD1 as a possible D gene (6 bases). The CDR3 has 13 residues. The germline gives CDR1 SGHRS, CDR2 YFSETQ. This CDR3 is CASSSGQLEKLSF. CDR3 DNA: TGCGCCAGCAGCTCCGGACAGTTGGAAAAACTGTCTTTT.

In its sample, this clonotype was seen a few times. The gene calls are TRBV9 and TRBJ2-2; possible D gene TRBD1, 6 bases. The V and J ends lost 5 bases and 3 bases respectively, with 11 bases between them. The CDR3 is made up of 14 amino acids. Germline V gives CDR1 SGDLS, CDR2 YYNGEE. The CDR3 DNA sequence: TGTGCCAGCAGGACGGACAGAGACACCGGGGAGCTGTTTTTT. It yields the protein CASRTDRDTGELFF.

To note about this clonotype: A read error may be the cause here, since a much bigger clone is one base away. The chain links TRBV12-3 or TRBV12-4 to TRBJ1-1; a possible D gene is TRBD1 (5 bases). The ends were cut back, 11 bases at V and 1 base at J, with 14 bases in the middle. The CDR3 runs to 13 residues. In DNA form, the CDR3 reads TGTGCCGCCTTCGGACACGGGAACACTGAAGCTTTCTTT. The encoded protein is CAAFGHGNTEAFF.

This chain links TRBV2 with TRBJ1-5; D not resolved. Germline CDR1 is SNHLY and CDR2 is FYNNEI. The CDR3 sequence is 16 residues long. Trimming cost V 2 bases and J 5 bases, with 16 bases left between them. DNA of the CDR3: TGTGCCAGCAGTGAAAAGGGCTTCTCGGGCGATCAGCCCCAGCATTTT. Protein sequence: CASSEKGFSGDQPQHF. The whole variable domain, remainder taken from reference TRBV2 and TRBJ1-5, is EPEVTQTPSHQVTQMGQEVILRCVPISNHLYFYWYRQILGQKVEFLVSFYNNEISEKSEIFDDQFSVERPDGSNFTLKIRSTKLEDSAMYFCASSEKGFSGDQPQHFGDGTRLSIL.

This chain uses TRBV11-2 with TRBJ2-2; D gene ambiguous. The V gene lost 4 bases and the J gene lost 0 bases, with 6 bases spanning the gap. CDR1 and CDR2 from the germline V gene are SGHAT and FQNNGV. There are 14 residues in the CDR3. CDR3 sequence: CASSSESNTGELFF. The CDR3 nucleotides read TGTGCCAGCAGCTCTGAATCGAACACCGGGGAGCTGTTTTTT.

This clonotype was seen repeatedly, ten times or more. The chain combines TRBV2 with TRBJ1-1; the D is unclear. V lost 4 bases and J 10 bases, leaving 13 bases between the germline ends. CDR1 SNHLY and CDR2 FYNNEI come from the germline V gene. The CDR3 is 12 amino acids. In DNA form, the CDR3 reads TGTGCCAGCAGTGGACCTTCAGTTTCAGCTTTCTTT. This sequence encodes CASSGPSVSAFF.